The 8 T cell receptor beta chains listed next were all sequenced from one sample in a study of T cell repertoires in cytomegalovirus infection. Their recognized antigens are unknown. TCRdb re-analysed the reads in MiXCR, keeping a single row per CDR3 protein. The top ten hold 11% to 15% of the sample, which has 900,000 to 950,000 distinct CDR3 sequences, less than 40% seen once. The sequenced sample was cultured CD8+ T cells from PBMCs, obtained from culture after CMV antigen stimulation. The receptors originated from a human donor in good health (CMV status not recorded). Some clones in this sample may be carry-over from other donors' samples.

The chain is built from TRBV14 and TRBJ2-5; 11 bases are a match to TRBD2. The V gene's germline CDR1 is SGHDN and CDR2 FVKESK. V lost 0 bases to trimming and J lost 11 bases; unmatched junction nucleotides: 5. The length of the CDR3 is 14 residues. The CDR3 nucleotides are TGTGCCAGCAGCCAAGATCCTAGCGGGGGGCTTCAGTACTTC. Protein sequence: CASSQDPSGGLQYF.

The chain joins TRBV6-5 to TRBJ2-7; no definite D call. With 4 bases removed from V and 2 bases from J, the gap between germline ends came to 12 bases. CDR1 and CDR2 from the germline V gene are MNHEY and SVGAGI. There are 14 residues in the CDR3. DNA for the CDR3: TGTGCCAGCAGTTTCTTGGGATCCCCCTACGAGCAGTACGTC. Translated: CASSFLGSPYEQYV.

The V gene is TRBV6-1, the J gene TRBJ2-2, with D perhaps TRBD1 or TRBD2 (5 bases each). The V gene lost 10 bases and the J gene lost 8 bases, with 20 bases spanning the gap. Germline loops: CDR1 MNHNS, CDR2 SASEGT. The CDR3 loop spans 14 amino acids. The CDR3 nucleotides are TGTGCCATTCCCCAGACCCTTGGGACGGGGGAGCTGTTTTTT. As protein: CAIPQTLGTGELFF.

The chain carries TRBV9 and TRBJ2-1; no definite D call. The CDR3 loop spans 12 amino acids. Germline CDR1 and CDR2: SGDLS and YYNGEE. V was cut by 4 bases and J by 7 bases, with 9 bases left in between. The CDR3 reads CASSQTANEQFF. CDR3 in DNA: TGTGCCAGCAGCCAGACCGCGAATGAGCAGTTCTTC.

This clonotype is a singleton in its sample. This sequence joins TRBV4-1 and TRBJ1-5; D uncertain. Germline lookup yields CDR1 MGHRA and CDR2 YSYEKL. CDR3 length: 17 amino acids. Trimming took off 1 base at V and 0 bases at J, with 13 bases between the two ends. The CDR3 DNA sequence: TGCGCCAGCAGCCAAGTCTGGAACAAAAATAGCAATCAGCCCCAGCATTTT. Protein: CASSQVWNKNSNQPQHF.

V usage is TRBV5-1 and J usage is TRBJ2-5; 11 bases match TRBD2. This CDR3 is 17 amino acids long. J was trimmed by 5 bases and V by 1 base; bases with no gene match: 10. Germline values: CDR1 SGHRS, CDR2 YFSETQ. The CDR3 DNA reads TGCGCCAGCAGCTTGACCGTACTAGCGGGGGTGCAGGAGACCCAGTACTTC. Its translation is CASSLTVLAGVQETQYF. The full variable domain, in which reference TRBV5-1 and TRBJ2-5 provide the parts outside the CDR3, is KAGVTQTPRYLIKTRGQQVTLSCSPISGHRSVSWYQQTPGQGLQFLFEYFSETQRNKGNFPGRFSGRQFSNSRSEMNVSTLELGDSALYLCASSLTVLAGVQETQYFGPGTRLLVL.

This chain connects TRBV10-3 to TRBJ1-2; D is possibly TRBD1 (5 bases). Looked up from germline, CDR1 is ENHRY and CDR2 is SYGVKD. This CDR3 spans 14 amino acids. Between the trimmed V and J ends, which lost 3 bases and 4 bases, there was a span of 12 bases. CDR3 loop: CAISESGDFYGYTF. The DNA for the CDR3 is TGTGCCATCAGTGAAAGTGGGGACTTCTATGGCTACACCTTC.

The chain carries TRBV7-9 and TRBJ2-4, with 8 nucleotides matching TRBD1. The CDR3 loop spans 18 amino acids. CDR1 and CDR2 from the germline V gene are SEHNR and FQNEAQ (reference sequence). The trim removed 4 bases at V and 0 bases at J, leaving 11 bases unmatched. The CDR3 region has the DNA TGTGCCAGCAGCTCCCTAAACGACAGGGGAAAAGCCAAAAACATTCAGTACTTC. It yields the protein CASSSLNDRGKAKNIQYF.